This T cell receptor (beta chain) derives from a study of type 1 regulatory T cells. General study results and limits: Type 1 regulatory T cells had a more restricted TCR repertoire than non-type 1 regulatory T cells.

The CDR3 contains 13 residues. The germline V and J ends were trimmed by 5 bases and 1 base, with 8 bases remaining between them. TCRdb processed the reads anew with MiXCR; each CDR3 protein has one entry. The repertoire holds 65,000 to 80,000 distinct CDR3 sequences, with roughly 20% as singletons. This clonotype has ten or more counts. Its specificity is not known. The clonotype was recovered from a human donor in good health. The chain joins TRBV12-3 or TRBV12-4 to TRBJ1-1; D perhaps matches TRBD1 (5 bases). The sequenced sample consisted of cultured type 1 regulatory T (Tr1) cells, either the whole culture or a sorted fraction (not recorded which). The CDR3 sequence: CASSRQPNTEAFF. As DNA, the CDR3 is TGTGCCAGCAGTCGACAGCCGAACACTGAAGCTTTCTTT.